This T cell receptor beta chain was profiled in a study of T cells in Graves' hyperthyroidism and ophthalmopathy. Study results and caveats: A median around six months before onset, the model predicted ophthalmopathy. Most expanded thyroid clonotypes above 0.001 also appeared in blood.

CDR3 size: 17 residues. V was pared by 5 bases and J by 4 bases, with 11 bases of the junction left unmatched. Germline-derived CDR1 and CDR2 are LNHNV and YYDKDF (reference sequence). The table lists this clonotype with many counts. Its antigen remains unidentified. Amplified regions were TCR beta CDR3 sequences from RNA transcripts. The TCR CDR3 was amplified in a first-round RT-PCR using the HTBI primer set. TCRdb reprocessed the multiplex PCR reads with MiXCR, giving one entry per CDR3 protein. The sample lists approximately 260,000 distinct CDR3 sequences; about 15% were seen once. Sequenced material: blood. This chain uses TRBV15 with TRBJ1-2; 12 nucleotides line up with TRBD1. The receptor was derived from a woman between 45 and 65 years old with Graves' hyperthyroidism that later progressed to Graves' ophthalmopathy. CDR3 region: CATSFWDRGLTSYGYTF. CDR3 in DNA: TGTGCCACCAGCTTTTGGGACAGGGGGCTTACTAGCTATGGCTACACCTTC.